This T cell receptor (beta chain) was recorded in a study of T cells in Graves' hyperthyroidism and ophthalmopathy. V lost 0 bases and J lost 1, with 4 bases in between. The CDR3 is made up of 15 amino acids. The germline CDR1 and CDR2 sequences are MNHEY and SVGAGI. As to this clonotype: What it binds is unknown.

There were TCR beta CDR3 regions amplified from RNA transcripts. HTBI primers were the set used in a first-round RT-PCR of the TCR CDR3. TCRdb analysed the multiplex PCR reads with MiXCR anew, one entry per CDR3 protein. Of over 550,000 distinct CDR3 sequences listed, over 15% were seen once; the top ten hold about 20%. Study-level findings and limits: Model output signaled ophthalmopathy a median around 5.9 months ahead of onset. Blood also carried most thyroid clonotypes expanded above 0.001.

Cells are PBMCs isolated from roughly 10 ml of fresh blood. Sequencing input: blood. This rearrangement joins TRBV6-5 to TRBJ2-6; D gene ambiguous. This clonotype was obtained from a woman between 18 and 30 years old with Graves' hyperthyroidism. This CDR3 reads CASSYSWSGANVLTF. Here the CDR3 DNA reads TGTGCCAGCAGTTACTCGTGGTCTGGGGCCAACGTCCTGACTTTC.